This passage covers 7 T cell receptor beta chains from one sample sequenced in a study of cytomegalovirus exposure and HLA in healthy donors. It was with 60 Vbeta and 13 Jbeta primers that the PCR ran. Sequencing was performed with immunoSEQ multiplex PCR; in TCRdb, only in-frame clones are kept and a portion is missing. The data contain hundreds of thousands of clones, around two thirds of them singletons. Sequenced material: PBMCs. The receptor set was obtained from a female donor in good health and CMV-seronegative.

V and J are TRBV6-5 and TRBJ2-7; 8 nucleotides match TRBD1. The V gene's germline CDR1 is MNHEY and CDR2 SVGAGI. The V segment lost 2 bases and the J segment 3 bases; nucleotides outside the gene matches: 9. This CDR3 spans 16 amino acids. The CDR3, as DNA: TGTGCCAGCAGTTACAGGGACAGGCTGGGGGTCTACGAGCAGTACTTC. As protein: CASSYRDRLGVYEQYF.

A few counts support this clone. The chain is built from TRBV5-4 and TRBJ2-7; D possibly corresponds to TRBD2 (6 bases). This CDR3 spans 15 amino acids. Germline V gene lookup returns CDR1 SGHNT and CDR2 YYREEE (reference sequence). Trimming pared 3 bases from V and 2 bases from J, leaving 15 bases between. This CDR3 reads CASSSGGGEAYEQYF. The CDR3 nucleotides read TGTGCCAGCAGCTCTGGAGGAGGGGAAGCCTACGAGCAGTACTTC. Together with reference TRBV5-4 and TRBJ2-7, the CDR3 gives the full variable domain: ETGVTQSPTHLIKTRGQQVTLRCSSQSGHNTVSWYQQALGQGPQFIFQYYREEENGRGNFPPRFSGLQFPNYSSELNVNALELDDSALYLCASSSGGGEAYEQYFGPGTRLTVT.

CDR3 sequence: CASSAGTGDGYTF. The CDR3 DNA reads as TGCGCCAGCAGTGCCGGGACAGGGGATGGCTACACCTTC. The V gene is TRBV5-1, the J gene TRBJ1-2; TRBD1 matches at 10 bases. V dropped 5 bases and J dropped 6; count of bases not matched to a gene: 4. The CDR3 sequence is 13 residues long. Germline-derived CDR1 and CDR2 are SGHRS and YFSETQ.

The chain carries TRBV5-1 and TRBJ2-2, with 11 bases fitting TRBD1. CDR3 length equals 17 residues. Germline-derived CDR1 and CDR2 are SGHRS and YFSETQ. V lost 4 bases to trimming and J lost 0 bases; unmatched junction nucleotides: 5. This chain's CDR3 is CASSSGTGGSNTGELFF. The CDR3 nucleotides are TGCGCCAGCAGCAGTGGGACAGGGGGTTCGAACACCGGGGAGCTGTTTTTT.

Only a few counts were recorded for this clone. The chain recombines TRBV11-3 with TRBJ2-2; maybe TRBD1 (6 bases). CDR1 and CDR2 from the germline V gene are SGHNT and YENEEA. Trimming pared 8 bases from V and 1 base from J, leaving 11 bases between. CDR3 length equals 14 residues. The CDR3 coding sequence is TGTGCCAGCTCTTTGGGACAGAACACCGGGGAGCTGTTTTTT. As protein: CASSLGQNTGELFF.

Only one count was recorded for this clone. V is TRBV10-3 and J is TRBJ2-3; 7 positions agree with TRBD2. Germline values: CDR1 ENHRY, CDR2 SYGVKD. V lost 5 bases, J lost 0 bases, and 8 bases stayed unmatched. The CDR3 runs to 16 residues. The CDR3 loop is CAISKTSDKSTDTQYF. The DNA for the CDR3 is TGTGCCATCAGTAAAACTAGCGACAAAAGCACAGATACGCAGTATTTT.

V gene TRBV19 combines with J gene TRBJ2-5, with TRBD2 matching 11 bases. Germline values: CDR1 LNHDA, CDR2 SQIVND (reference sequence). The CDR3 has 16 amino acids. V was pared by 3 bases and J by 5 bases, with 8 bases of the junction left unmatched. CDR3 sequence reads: CASSITSGSPVETQYF. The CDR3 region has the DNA TGTGCCAGTAGTATCACTAGCGGGAGCCCTGTGGAGACCCAGTACTTC.